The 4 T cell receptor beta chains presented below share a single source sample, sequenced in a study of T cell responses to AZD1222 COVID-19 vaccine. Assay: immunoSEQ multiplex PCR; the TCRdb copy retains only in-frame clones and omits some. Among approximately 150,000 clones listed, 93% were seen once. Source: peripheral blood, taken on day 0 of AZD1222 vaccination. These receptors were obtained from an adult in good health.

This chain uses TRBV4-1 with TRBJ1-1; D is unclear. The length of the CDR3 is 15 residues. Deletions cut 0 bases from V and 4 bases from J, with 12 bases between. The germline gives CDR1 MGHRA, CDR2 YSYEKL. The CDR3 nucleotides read TGCGCCAGCAGCCAAGATTTATACGGATCCACTGAAGCTTTCTTT. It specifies CASSQDLYGSTEAFF.

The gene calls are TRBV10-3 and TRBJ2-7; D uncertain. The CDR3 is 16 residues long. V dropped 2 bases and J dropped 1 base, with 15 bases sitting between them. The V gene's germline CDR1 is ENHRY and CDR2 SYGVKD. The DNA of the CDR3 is TGTGCCATCAGTGAGCCCATCAGGTCGGGTTCCTACGAGCAGTACTTC. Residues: CAISEPIRSGSYEQYF.

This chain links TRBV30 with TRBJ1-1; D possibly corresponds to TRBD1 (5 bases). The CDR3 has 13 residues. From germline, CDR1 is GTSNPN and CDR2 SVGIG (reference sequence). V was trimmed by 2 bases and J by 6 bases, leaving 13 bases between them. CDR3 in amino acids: CAWSRGSTAEAFF. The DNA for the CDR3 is TGTGCCTGGAGTCGGGGCTCTACCGCTGAAGCTTTCTTT.

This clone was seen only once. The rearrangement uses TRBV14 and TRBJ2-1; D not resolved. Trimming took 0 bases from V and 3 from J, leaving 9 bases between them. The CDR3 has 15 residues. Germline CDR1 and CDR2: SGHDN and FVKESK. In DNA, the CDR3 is TGTGCCAGCAGCCAAGACCTCGGGCGCTACAATGAGCAGTTCTTC. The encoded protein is CASSQDLGRYNEQFF.